What follows is one T cell receptor (beta chain) and its context. Antigen: not known. The data were taken from a study of post-analysis software for immune sequencing data. Overall study: Several disease courses (relapsing-remitting, secondary progressive and progressive-relapsing) of multiple sclerosis were included. Study observations and caveats: Patients used roughly five TRBV segments, including TRBV5-6, TRBV5-1 and TRBV20-1, more often than controls. Batch-mates among the samples co-clustered strongly by F measure. For normalized Chao1 diversity, multiple sclerosis patients scored significantly lower than controls did.

This CDR3 is built from 16 residues. Germline CDR1 reads SGHRS; CDR2 reads YFSETQ. Trimming at V came to 4 bases and at J to 5 bases, leaving 13 bases not matched to a gene. Unique molecular identifiers featured in each of the TCR beta cDNA libraries. Each sample of roughly 0.95 to 10 million input T cells yielded approximately 500,000 cDNA molecules, so each molecule approximated one T cell. MiXCR, applied by TCRdb to the PCR reads, yields one record per CDR3 protein. The sample comprises 350,000 to 450,000 distinct CDR3 sequences, roughly 30% of which are singletons, and around 15% rests with the top ten.

The specimen sequenced was blood. The receptor was isolated from a girl aged 10 to 17 with multiple sclerosis. This rearrangement joins TRBV5-1 to TRBJ2-5, with TRBD2 matching over 8 bases. This CDR3 reads CASSLPMGLDDETQYF. In nucleotides, the CDR3 is TGCGCCAGCAGCCTACCTATGGGACTAGATGACGAGACCCAGTACTTC.